The 16 T cell receptor beta chains reported below all come from one sample, sequenced in a study of cytomegalovirus exposure and HLA in healthy donors. Primers for the PCR totalled 60 Vbeta and 13 Jbeta. Method: immunoSEQ multiplex PCR; TCRdb's copy keeps in-frame clones and lacks some. The sample carries 55,000 or so clones, around four fifths recorded once. The sequencing sample was made of PBMCs. The receptors were gathered from a man aged 50 or older in good health and CMV-seronegative.

The CDR3 DNA is TGTGCCAGCAGCTTAAGAGGACAGGGGGCATCCCATGAGCAGTTCTTC. Translated: CASSLRGQGASHEQFF. The rearrangement joins TRBV7-8 to TRBJ2-1; the match to TRBD1 covers 11 bases. The CDR3 runs 16 residues. Trimming cost V 2 bases and J 8 bases; bases outside gene matches: 8. The germline gives CDR1 SGHVS, CDR2 FQNEAQ.

The chain couples TRBV6-5 to TRBJ2-3, with a tentative D call TRBD2 (5 bases). The germline V gene has CDR1 MNHEY and CDR2 SVGAGI. The CDR3 is 15 amino acids. The V end lost 6 bases, the J end lost 6 bases, and 19 bases lay between the germline ends. This CDR3 is CASSPGLSTSDTQYF. The CDR3, as DNA: TGTGCCAGCAGCCCCGGACTTTCGACCTCGGATACGCAGTATTTT.

This clone was counted once. The chain has TRBV2 and TRBJ2-2, with TRBD1 matching over 10 bases. Germline lookup yields CDR1 SNHLY and CDR2 FYNNEI. After removal of 10 bases from V and 6 bases from J, the junction contained 8 bases not matched to a gene. The CDR3 loop spans 14 amino acids. The CDR3 bases are TGTGCCACCCAGGCGGACAGGGGGGCCGGGGAGCTGTTTTTT. It specifies CATQADRGAGELFF. The variable domain in full, with the rest retrieved from reference TRBV2 and TRBJ2-2, is EPEVTQTPSHQVTQMGQEVILRCVPISNHLYFYWYRQILGQKVEFLVSFYNNEISEKSEIFDDQFSVERPDGSNFTLKIRSTKLEDSAMYFCATQADRGAGELFFGEGSRLTVL.

There are a few counts of this clone. The chain joins TRBV6-5 to TRBJ2-1, with 9 bases that match TRBD2. CDR1 is MNHEY and CDR2 is SVGAGI in the germline V gene. The CDR3 extends over 15 amino acids. V lost 2 bases and J lost 2; bases outside the gene matches: 1. Written as DNA, the CDR3 is TGTGCCAGCAGTTACGGCGGGGGGGCCTACAATGAGCAGTTCTTC. Protein: CASSYGGGAYNEQFF.

This clone was seen once. V and J are TRBV18 and TRBJ2-1; the D gene is possibly TRBD1 (6 bases). The CDR3 extends over 14 amino acids. V was trimmed by 6 bases and J by 4 bases, leaving 13 bases between them. Germline CDR1 is KGHSH and CDR2 is LQKENI. The CDR3 DNA follows: TGTGCCAGCTCGGGAGAACAGGGTTACAATGAGCAGTTCTTC. Amino acids: CASSGEQGYNEQFF.

The table lists this clone with a few counts. The rearrangement links TRBV14 to TRBJ2-5, with no clear D. The J call is uncertain, as TRBJ2-7 better fits the DNA end. The germline CDR1 and CDR2 sequences are SGHDN and FVKESK. CDR3 size: 12 residues. For the CDR3, the DNA is TGTGCCAGCAGCCACCGTCCCTACGAGCAGTACTTC. Translation gives CASSHRPYEQYF.

The rearrangement joins TRBV15 to TRBJ2-5; 7 bases map to TRBD1. V shed 3 bases, J shed 1 base, and the junction held 5 bases outside the gene matches. The CDR3 has 15 amino acids. Germline V gene lookup returns CDR1 LNHNV and CDR2 YYDKDF (reference sequence). The CDR3 sequence: CATSSRDSFQETQYF. CDR3 DNA: TGTGCCACCAGCAGCCGGGACAGCTTCCAAGAGACCCAGTACTTC.

This rearrangement joins TRBV19 to TRBJ1-3; 7 nucleotides align to TRBD1. Unmatched junction bases numbered 10, after V lost 5 bases and J lost 3 bases. Germline-derived CDR1 and CDR2 are LNHDA and SQIVND (reference sequence). CDR3 size: 16 residues. CDR3 sequence reads: CASSAEQGLFGNTIYF. The DNA for the CDR3 is TGTGCCAGTAGTGCAGAACAGGGGCTTTTTGGAAACACCATATATTTT.

The chain has TRBV9 and TRBJ2-4; 10 nucleotides agree with TRBD1. From germline, CDR1 is SGDLS and CDR2 YYNGEE. The trim removed 3 bases at V and 8 bases at J, leaving 5 bases unmatched. This CDR3 has 14 residues. In DNA form, the CDR3 reads TGTGCCAGCAGCGCCTGGGGGACAGGGGACATTCAGTACTTC. Translating gives CASSAWGTGDIQYF.

The chain joins TRBV6-5 to TRBJ1-6; 9 positions agree with TRBD1. The CDR3 loop spans 15 amino acids. V lost 5 bases and J lost 10; bases outside the gene matches: 9. Germline-derived CDR1 and CDR2 are MNHEY and SVGAGI. Written as DNA, the CDR3 is TGTGCCAGCAGTATCACAGGACAGGGGAACTCACCCCTCCACTTT. Translated, it gives CASSITGQGNSPLHF.

V and J are TRBV27 and TRBJ2-1; 8 positions match TRBD1. Trimming cost V 8 bases and J 5 bases; bases outside gene matches: 14. The CDR3 runs 16 residues. The germline V gene encodes CDR1 MNHEY and CDR2 SMNVEV (reference sequence). The CDR3 sequence is CASVAETGGLDNEQFF. The CDR3 DNA sequence: TGTGCCAGCGTGGCCGAAACAGGGGGGCTTGACAATGAGCAGTTCTTC.

The chain joins TRBV19 to TRBJ2-3; possibly TRBD1 for D (5 bases). The V gene lost 11 bases and the J gene lost 5 bases, with 20 bases spanning the gap. The CDR3 spans 14 residues. From germline, CDR1 is LNHDA and CDR2 SQIVND (reference sequence). CDR3 amino acids: CASRVPHTRDTQYF. The CDR3 nucleotides are TGTGCCTCCAGGGTTCCACACACACGAGATACGCAGTATTTT.

The chain uses TRBV2 and TRBJ1-5; weak D call: TRBD1 (5 bases). With 7 bases removed from V and 3 bases from J, the gap between germline ends came to 13 bases. This CDR3 spans 14 amino acids. Germline V gene lookup returns CDR1 SNHLY and CDR2 FYNNEI. The CDR3 reads CASTEDRYNQPQHF. CDR3 DNA sequence: TGTGCCAGCACCGAAGACAGATACAATCAGCCCCAGCATTTT.

The CDR3 loop is CASSHGRLGDTEAFF. Written as DNA, the CDR3 is TGCGCCAGCAGCCACGGGCGTCTGGGAGACACTGAAGCTTTCTTT. The V call is TRBV4-3, the J call TRBJ1-1; D is undetermined. V shed 3 bases and J shed 3 bases, with 14 bases lying between them. CDR3 length: 15 residues. The germline gives CDR1 LGHNA, CDR2 YSLEER.

Only one count was recorded for this clone. The V gene is TRBV5-1, the J gene TRBJ1-1; 9 nucleotides align to TRBD1. Germline CDR1 reads SGHRS; CDR2 reads YFSETQ. The CDR3 contains 12 residues. Here the CDR3 DNA reads TGCGCTACATCGGACAGGGGCACTGAAGCTTTCTTT. Translation gives CATSDRGTEAFF.

The V and J genes are TRBV20-1 and TRBJ1-1; unclear D gene. Germline V gene data show CDR1 as DFQATT and CDR2 as SNEGSKA (reference sequence). The CDR3 sequence is 10 residues long. CDR3 nucleotides: TGCAGCGCCCCCGGGGATCGGGCTTTCTTT. The encoded protein is CSAPGDRAFF.